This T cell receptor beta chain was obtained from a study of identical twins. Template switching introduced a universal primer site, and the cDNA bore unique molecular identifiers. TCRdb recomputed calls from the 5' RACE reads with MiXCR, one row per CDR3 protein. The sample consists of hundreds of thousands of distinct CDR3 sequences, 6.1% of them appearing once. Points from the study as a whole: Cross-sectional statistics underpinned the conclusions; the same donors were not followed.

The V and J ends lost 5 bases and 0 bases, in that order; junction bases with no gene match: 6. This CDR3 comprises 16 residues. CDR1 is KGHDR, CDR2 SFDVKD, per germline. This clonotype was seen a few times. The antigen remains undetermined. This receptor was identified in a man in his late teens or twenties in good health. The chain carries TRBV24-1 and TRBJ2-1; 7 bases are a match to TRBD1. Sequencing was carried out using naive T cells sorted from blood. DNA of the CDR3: TGTGCCACCAGTGGCGACAGGGACATCTCCTACAATGAGCAGTTCTTC. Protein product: CATSGDRDISYNEQFF.